The 26 T cell receptor beta chains presented below share a single source sample, sequenced in a study of T cells after yellow fever vaccination. TCRdb independently ran MiXCR on the 5' RACE reads; one entry per CDR3 protein. The table has around 300,000 distinct CDR3 sequences, over 10% seen once. This material consisted of CD4+ T cells sorted from PBMCs, taken 45 days after the yellow fever booster vaccination. The source of these receptors is a man aged 30 to 39 who received the YFV17D yellow fever vaccine.

This clonotype has ten or more counts. One end of the junction does not line up with germline, which may come from a read error. The J gene is TRBJ2-3, the V gene TRBV24-1; TRBD2 matches at 8 bases. This CDR3 spans 15 amino acids. Looked up from germline, CDR1 is KGHDR and CDR2 is SFDVKD. The CDR3 is CATRTPTSGTDTQYF. The CDR3 DNA sequence: TGTGCCACCAGAACCCCCACTAGCGGCACCGATACGCAGTATTTT.

This clonotype was recorded many times. The genes are TRBV20-1 and TRBJ2-3; possibly TRBD1 or TRBD2 for D (5 bases each). The germline V gene has CDR1 DFQATT and CDR2 SNEGSKA (reference sequence). The CDR3 has 14 residues. V was cut by 4 bases and J by 1 base, with 12 bases left in between. The CDR3 bases are TGCAGTGCTACTCTGTCGGGGCGCACAGATACGCAGTATTTT. Translated: CSATLSGRTDTQYF.

The rearrangement uses TRBV28 and TRBJ2-7, with 10 bases identical to TRBD2. Per the germline V gene, CDR1 is MDHEN and CDR2 is SYDVKM. V dropped 3 bases and J dropped 5; count of bases not matched to a gene: 4. The CDR3 runs to 14 residues. The CDR3 loop reads CASSFSGRIHEQYF. The CDR3 DNA sequence: TGTGCCAGCAGTTTTAGCGGGAGGATCCACGAGCAGTACTTC. Full variable domain (outside the CDR3, taken from reference TRBV28 and TRBJ2-7): DVKVTQSSRYLVKRTGEKVFLECVQDMDHENMFWYRQDPGLGLRLIYFSYDVKMKEKGDIPEGYSVSREKKERFSLILESASTNQTSMYLCASSFSGRIHEQYFGPGTRLTVT.

At least ten counts were recorded for this clonotype. V and J are TRBV20-1 and TRBJ2-3, with TRBD2 as a possible D gene (5 bases). CDR1 is DFQATT, CDR2 SNEGSKA, per germline (reference sequence). Trimming shortened V by 3 bases and J by 4 bases, and 17 bases separated the two germline ends. The CDR3 consists of 15 residues. DNA for the CDR3: TGCAGTGCTAGGGATCAGAACGGGATCGCAGATACGCAGTATTTT. This translates into CSARDQNGIADTQYF.

This clonotype was recorded a few times. The chain joins TRBV6-2 or TRBV6-3 to TRBJ2-3; D unresolved. The ends were cut back, 0 bases at V and 4 bases at J, with 2 bases in the middle. This CDR3 is 12 amino acids long. The germline V gene encodes CDR1 MNHEY and CDR2 SVGEGT. The CDR3, as DNA: TGTGCCAGCAGTTACTCCCCAGATACGCAGTATTTT. Translated: CASSYSPDTQYF.

The gene calls are TRBV4-3 and TRBJ2-3, with D possibly being TRBD2 (6 bases). The germline V gene has CDR1 LGHNA and CDR2 YSLEER. The length of the CDR3 is 15 residues. The V end lost 4 bases, the J end lost 4 bases, and 15 bases lay between the germline ends. Here the CDR3 DNA reads TGCGCCAGCAGCCCGGTGCGGGACCCATCAGATACGCAGTATTTT. Its translation: CASSPVRDPSDTQYF.

The chain uses TRBV7-8 and TRBJ2-5; D remains unclear. Trimming left V 3 bases short and J 5 bases short, with 10 bases between. CDR3 length: 13 amino acids. Germline V gene data show CDR1 as SGHVS and CDR2 as FQNEAQ. The CDR3 here is CASSFGPRETQYF. The CDR3 nucleotides read TGTGCCAGCAGCTTTGGCCCCAGGGAGACCCAGTACTTC.

This clonotype was seen a few times. CDR3: CSAVDSGRAETQYF. CDR3 nucleotide sequence: TGCAGTGCTGTAGATAGCGGGAGGGCAGAGACCCAGTACTTC. This sequence joins TRBV20-1 and TRBJ2-5; 11 bases are a match to TRBD2. The V segment lost 5 bases and the J segment 4 bases; nucleotides outside the gene matches: 6. Germline V lookup: CDR1 DFQATT, CDR2 SNEGSKA (reference sequence). The CDR3 runs 14 residues.

This clonotype was seen a handful of times. The V and J genes are TRBV7-3 and TRBJ2-7; 8 positions match TRBD2. The trim removed 2 bases at V and 1 base at J, leaving 7 bases unmatched. The CDR3 loop spans 16 amino acids. CDR1 is SGHTA, CDR2 FQGTGA, per germline. The CDR3 here is CASSLGASGPSYEQYF. In nucleotides, the CDR3 is TGTGCCAGCAGCTTAGGAGCTAGCGGGCCGTCCTACGAGCAGTACTTC.

V gene TRBV20-1 combines with J gene TRBJ2-5; D unresolved. V was clipped by 6 bases and J by 7 bases, with 15 bases between them. The CDR3 spans 12 residues. Looked up from germline, CDR1 is DFQATT and CDR2 is SNEGSKA (reference sequence). The CDR3 DNA reads as TGCAGTGCCATAGACACGTCCGGGACCCAGTACTTC. Amino acids: CSAIDTSGTQYF.

This sequence joins TRBV5-1 and TRBJ2-7, with 11 bases that match TRBD1. This CDR3 has 15 amino acids. V gave up 3 bases and J gave up 0 bases; unmatched junction bases: 2. Germline V CDR1 and CDR2: SGHRS, YFSETQ. CDR3 bases: TGCGCCAGCAGCTCCGGGACAGGGGGCTCCTACGAGCAGTACTTC. Protein: CASSSGTGGSYEQYF.

V usage is TRBV12-3 or TRBV12-4 and J usage is TRBJ2-1; the D gene is possibly TRBD2 (5 bases). The CDR3 spans 14 residues. V dropped 3 bases and J dropped 4 bases, with 10 bases sitting between them. This CDR3 is CASSFLATYNEQFF. The DNA for the CDR3 is TGTGCCAGCAGTTTCCTAGCTACATACAATGAGCAGTTCTTC.

This clonotype showed up many times. The V and J genes are TRBV20-1 and TRBJ2-5; 9 positions agree with TRBD2. Germline V gene data show CDR1 as DFQATT and CDR2 as SNEGSKA (reference sequence). The CDR3 sequence is 14 residues long. The J segment lost 3 bases and the V segment lost 0 bases, leaving 2 bases of the junction unmatched. This CDR3 reads CSARETSGKETQYF. The CDR3, as DNA: TGCAGTGCTAGAGAGACTAGCGGAAAAGAGACCCAGTACTTC.

The chain joins TRBV28 to TRBJ1-5; 11 bases fit TRBD1. Germline V gives CDR1 MDHEN, CDR2 SYDVKM. The CDR3 has 15 residues. The V gene end was trimmed by 4 bases and the J gene end by 7 bases; junction bases not matched to a gene: 6. In nucleotides, the CDR3 is TGTGCCAGCAGTTCCGGACAGGGGGCCAGACAGCCCCAGCATTTT. Encoded protein: CASSSGQGARQPQHF. Together with reference TRBV28 and TRBJ1-5, the CDR3 gives the full variable domain: DVKVTQSSRYLVKRTGEKVFLECVQDMDHENMFWYRQDPGLGLRLIYFSYDVKMKEKGDIPEGYSVSREKKERFSLILESASTNQTSMYLCASSSGQGARQPQHFGDGTRLSIL.

This clonotype came up a few times. V is TRBV4-3 and J is TRBJ2-1, with 12 bases matching TRBD1. This CDR3 region has 16 residues. With 1 base clipped from V and 7 bases from J, the junction kept 5 bases outside the gene matches. CDR1 and CDR2 from the germline V gene are LGHNA and YSLEER. In DNA form, the CDR3 reads TGCGCCAGCAGCCAAGTTGGGACAGGGGGCAGAAATGAGCAGTTCTTC. This sequence encodes CASSQVGTGGRNEQFF.

This clonotype turned up a few times. V is TRBV5-1 and J is TRBJ1-1; TRBD1 agrees at 7 bases. The CDR3 length is 15 residues. The germline V gene has CDR1 SGHRS and CDR2 YFSETQ. The junction had 10 bases not matched to a gene; V was cut back by 0 bases and J by 8 bases. This chain's CDR3 is CASSLGPDREGEAFF. CDR3 nucleotide sequence: TGCGCCAGCAGCTTGGGACCTGACAGGGAGGGCGAAGCTTTCTTT.

The chain's CDR3 is CSALPRRGVRYEQYF. In DNA form, the CDR3 reads TGCAGTGCGCTTCCAAGGCGGGGGGTCAGGTACGAGCAGTACTTC. The chain carries TRBV20-1 and TRBJ2-7; TRBD2 matches 8 bases. Per the germline V gene, CDR1 is DFQATT and CDR2 is SNEGSKA (reference sequence). J was trimmed by 4 bases and V by 6 bases; bases with no gene match: 14. This CDR3 contains 15 residues.

This clonotype was found a few times. CDR3 in DNA: TGCAGTGCTGGGAATAGCAATCAGCCCCAGCATTTT. Its translation is CSAGNSNQPQHF. This rearrangement joins TRBV20-1 to TRBJ1-5; D unresolved. This CDR3 is 12 amino acids long. The germline gives CDR1 DFQATT, CDR2 SNEGSKA (reference sequence). Trimming stripped 5 bases from V and 0 bases from J, with 5 bases between.

The chain uses TRBV28 and TRBJ2-1; possibly TRBD1 for D (5 bases). The germline V gene has CDR1 MDHEN and CDR2 SYDVKM. V was shortened by 5 bases and J by 5 bases, with 19 bases between the two germline ends. This CDR3 has 16 residues. The CDR3 DNA reads as TGTGCCAGCAGTCCGTTGAGACAGAGTCGGGACAATGAGCAGTTCTTC. Residues: CASSPLRQSRDNEQFF. Full variable domain (rest looked up from reference TRBV28 and TRBJ2-1): DVKVTQSSRYLVKRTGEKVFLECVQDMDHENMFWYRQDPGLGLRLIYFSYDVKMKEKGDIPEGYSVSREKKERFSLILESASTNQTSMYLCASSPLRQSRDNEQFFGPGTRLTVL.

In its sample, this clonotype was seen a few times. V usage is TRBV15 and J usage is TRBJ2-1, with 8 bases matching TRBD1. Germline trimming cut 7 bases from V and 8 bases from J; bases unmatched to any gene: 7. The CDR3 is 13 residues long. CDR1 is LNHNV and CDR2 is YYDKDF in the germline V gene (reference sequence). The CDR3 is CATTLGTGDEQFF. Here the CDR3 DNA reads TGTGCCACCACCTTAGGGACAGGCGATGAGCAGTTCTTC.

There are a few counts of this clonotype. The J gene is TRBJ2-1, the V gene TRBV27; tentative D call: TRBD2 (5 bases). Germline CDR1 reads MNHEY; CDR2 reads SMNVEV (reference sequence). This CDR3 spans 17 amino acids. V lost 4 bases, J lost 8 bases, and 24 bases lay in between. The CDR3 region is CASSSPTGVVGVYEQFF. In DNA form, the CDR3 reads TGTGCCAGCAGTTCCCCAACCGGGGTTGTTGGAGTATATGAGCAGTTCTTC.

The chain links TRBV15 to TRBJ2-2; D uncertain. There are 15 residues in the CDR3. From germline, CDR1 is LNHNV and CDR2 YYDKDF (reference sequence). Trimming took 1 base from V and 1 from J, leaving 7 bases between them. CDR3 in DNA: TGTGCCACCAGCAGAGCCCTCGAGAACACCGGGGAGCTGTTTTTT. This encodes CATSRALENTGELFF.

The rearrangement uses TRBV7-2 and TRBJ2-5; D is undetermined. Germline values: CDR1 SGHTA, CDR2 FQGNSA. This CDR3 has 14 amino acids. V was pared by 1 base and J by 3 bases, with 9 bases between. For the CDR3, the DNA is TGTGCCAGCAGCTTAGGCGTACGGGAAGAGACCCAGTACTTC. The encoded protein is CASSLGVREETQYF.

This clonotype has only a few counts. This chain connects TRBV20-1 to TRBJ2-1; 8 bases align to TRBD2. Per the germline V gene, CDR1 is DFQATT and CDR2 is SNEGSKA (reference sequence). The V gene end was trimmed by 5 bases and the J gene end by 0 bases; junction bases not matched to a gene: 9. The CDR3 is 16 residues long. CDR3 in amino acids: CSADLAGGRSYNEQFF. The CDR3, as DNA: TGCAGTGCTGACCTAGCGGGCGGGCGCTCCTACAATGAGCAGTTCTTC.

In its sample, this clonotype was seen a few times. This chain connects TRBV27 to TRBJ2-3, with 9 bases identical to TRBD1. This CDR3 is 16 amino acids long. The germline V gene encodes CDR1 MNHEY and CDR2 SMNVEV (reference sequence). V lost 0 bases to trimming and J lost 5 bases; unmatched junction nucleotides: 6. The CDR3 DNA is TGTGCCAGCAGTTTATCCGACAGGGGGGTCGAAGATACGCAGTATTTT. Amino acids: CASSLSDRGVEDTQYF.

Note on this clonotype: This could be a read error, since a much larger clone is one nucleotide away. V and J are TRBV5-1 and TRBJ2-7; maybe TRBD2 (5 bases). V lost 4 bases to trimming and J lost 4 bases, with 21 bases between them. The CDR3 loop spans 16 amino acids. The germline V gene has CDR1 SGHRS and CDR2 YFSETQ. CDR3 DNA: TGCGCCAGCAGCCCTAGCAGAGAGGAAAGAAGATACGAGCAGTACTTC. Translating gives CASSPSREERRYEQYF.